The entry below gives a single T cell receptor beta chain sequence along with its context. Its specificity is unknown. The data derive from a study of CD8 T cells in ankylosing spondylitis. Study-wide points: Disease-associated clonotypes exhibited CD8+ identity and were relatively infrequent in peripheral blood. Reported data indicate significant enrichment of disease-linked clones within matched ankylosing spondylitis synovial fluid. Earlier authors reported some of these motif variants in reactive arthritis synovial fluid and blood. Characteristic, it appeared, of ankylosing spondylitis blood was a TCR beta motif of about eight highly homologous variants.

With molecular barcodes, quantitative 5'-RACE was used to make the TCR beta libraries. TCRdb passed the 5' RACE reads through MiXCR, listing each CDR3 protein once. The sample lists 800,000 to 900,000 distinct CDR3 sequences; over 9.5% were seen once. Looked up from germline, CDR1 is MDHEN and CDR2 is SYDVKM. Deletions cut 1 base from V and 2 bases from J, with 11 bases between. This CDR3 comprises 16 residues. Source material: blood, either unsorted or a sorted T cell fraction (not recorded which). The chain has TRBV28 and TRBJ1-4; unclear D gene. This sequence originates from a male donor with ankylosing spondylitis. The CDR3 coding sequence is TGTGCCAGCAGTTTATTGGGGATGAGGACTAATGAAAAACTGTTTTTT. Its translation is CASSLLGMRTNEKLFF.